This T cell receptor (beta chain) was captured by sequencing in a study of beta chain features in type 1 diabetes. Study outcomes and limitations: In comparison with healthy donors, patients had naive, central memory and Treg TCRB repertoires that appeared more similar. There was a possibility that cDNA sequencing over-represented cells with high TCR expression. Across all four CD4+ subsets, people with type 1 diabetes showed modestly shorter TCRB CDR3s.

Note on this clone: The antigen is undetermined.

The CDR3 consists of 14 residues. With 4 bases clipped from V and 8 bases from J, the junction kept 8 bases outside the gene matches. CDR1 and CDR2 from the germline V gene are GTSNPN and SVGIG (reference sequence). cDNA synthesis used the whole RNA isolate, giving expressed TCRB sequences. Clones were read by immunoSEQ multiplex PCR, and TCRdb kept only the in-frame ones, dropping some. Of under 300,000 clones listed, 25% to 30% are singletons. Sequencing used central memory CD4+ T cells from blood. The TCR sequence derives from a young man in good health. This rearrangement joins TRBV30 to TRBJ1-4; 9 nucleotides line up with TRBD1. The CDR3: CAWTAQGAREKLFF. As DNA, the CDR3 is TGTGCCTGGACGGCACAGGGGGCGAGGGAAAAACTGTTTTTT. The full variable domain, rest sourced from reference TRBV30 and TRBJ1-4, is SQTIHQWPATLVQPVGSPLSLECTVEGTSNPNLYWYRQAAGRGLQLLFYSVGIGQISSEVPQNLSASRPQDRQFILSSKKLLLSDSGFYLCAWTAQGAREKLFFGSGTQLSVL.